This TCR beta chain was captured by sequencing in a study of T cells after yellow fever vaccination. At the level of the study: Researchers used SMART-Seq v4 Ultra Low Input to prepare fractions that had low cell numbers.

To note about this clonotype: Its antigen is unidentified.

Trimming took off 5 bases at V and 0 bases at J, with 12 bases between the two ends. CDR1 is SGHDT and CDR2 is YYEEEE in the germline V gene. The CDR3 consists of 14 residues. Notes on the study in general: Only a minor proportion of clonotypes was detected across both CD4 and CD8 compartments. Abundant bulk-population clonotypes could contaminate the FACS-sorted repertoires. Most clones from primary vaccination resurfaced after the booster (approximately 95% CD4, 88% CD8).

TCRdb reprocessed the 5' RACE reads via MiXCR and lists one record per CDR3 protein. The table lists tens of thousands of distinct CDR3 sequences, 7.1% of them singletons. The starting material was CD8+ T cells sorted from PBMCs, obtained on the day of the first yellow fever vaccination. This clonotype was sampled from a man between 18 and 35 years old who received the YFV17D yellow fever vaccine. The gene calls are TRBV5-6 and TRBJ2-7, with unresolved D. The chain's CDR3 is CASRPDGRSYEQYV. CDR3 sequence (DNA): TGTGCCAGCAGGCCGGACGGCCGCTCCTACGAGCAGTACGTC.